Below, 10 T cell receptor beta chains from the same sample are listed, as sequenced in a study of blood T cell repertoires in COVID-19. Libraries were prepared by immunoSEQ multiplex PCR; TCRdb keeps only in-frame clonotypes and omits some of them. The table has about 180,000 clones, 60% to 80% seen once. Input material: peripheral blood. These receptors all come from an older woman with acute or convalescent COVID-19.

The chain combines TRBV18 with TRBJ1-4; 7 bases are a match to TRBD1. Germline trimming cut 2 bases from V and 4 bases from J; bases unmatched to any gene: 13. The length of the CDR3 is 18 residues. The germline CDR1 and CDR2 sequences are KGHSH and LQKENI. The CDR3 sequence: CASSPSDREWEVNEKLFF. The CDR3 bases are TGTGCCAGCTCACCAAGTGACAGGGAATGGGAAGTTAATGAAAAACTGTTTTTT.

CDR3 region: CASSEGLGGAYEQYF. The DNA of the CDR3 is TGCGCCAGCAGTGAAGGACTAGGGGGGGCCTACGAGCAGTACTTC. The chain links TRBV10-1 to TRBJ2-7; D is perhaps TRBD2 (7 bases). Germline CDR1 and CDR2: WNHNN and SYGVQD (reference sequence). The CDR3 runs 15 residues. Between the trimmed V and J ends, which lost 3 bases and 2 bases, there was a span of 14 bases.

The J gene is TRBJ1-2, the V gene TRBV19; D is perhaps TRBD1 (6 bases). The CDR3 runs to 13 residues. Germline values: CDR1 LNHDA, CDR2 SQIVND (reference sequence). V was cut by 4 bases and J by 10 bases, with 16 bases left in between. The CDR3, as DNA: TGTGCCAGTAGTACCTCAGGGGTCTCTGCCTACACCTTC. Translating it yields CASSTSGVSAYTF.

The genes are TRBV30 and TRBJ1-2; D may be TRBD1 (5 bases). From germline, CDR1 is GTSNPN and CDR2 SVGIG (reference sequence). Trimming took 4 bases from V and 8 from J, leaving 17 bases between them. The CDR3 consists of 13 residues. CDR3 in DNA: TGTGCCTGGAATCCTACAGGCGCAGGCGGCTACACCTTC. Translated: CAWNPTGAGGYTF. Using reference TRBV30 and TRBJ1-2 for the parts outside the CDR3, the full variable domain is SQTIHQWPATLVQPVGSPLSLECTVEGTSNPNLYWYRQAAGRGLQLLFYSVGIGQISSEVPQNLSASRPQDRQFILSSKKLLLSDSGFYLCAWNPTGAGGYTFGSGTRLTVV.

V usage is TRBV7-3 and J usage is TRBJ2-2; TRBD1 aligns across 7 bases. Germline V gene sequence: CDR1 SGHTA, CDR2 FQGTGA. V trimming: 8 bases; J trimming: 6 bases; junction bases outside the gene matches: 9. The CDR3 consists of 14 residues. The CDR3 nucleotides read TGTGCCAGCGGAACAGGGGATCCACCCGGGGAGCTGTTTTTT. It encodes CASGTGDPPGELFF.

The chain uses TRBV19 and TRBJ2-1; 14 bases map to TRBD2. Germline CDR1 and CDR2: LNHDA and SQIVND (reference sequence). J lost 6 bases, V lost 6 bases, and 7 bases had no gene match. The CDR3 is made up of 16 amino acids. CDR3 nucleotide sequence: TGTGCCAGTAGGAAGACTAGCGGGAGGGCACTCAATGAGCAGTTCTTC. Its translation is CASRKTSGRALNEQFF.

This clone turned up a few times. The genes are TRBV6-5 and TRBJ2-7; tentatively, D is TRBD2 (6 bases). Trimming cost V 2 bases and J 4 bases, with 9 bases left between them. There are 13 residues in the CDR3. Germline assignment: CDR1 MNHEY and CDR2 SVGAGI. The DNA for the CDR3 is TGTGCCAGCAGTTACGGAGGGCTTTACGAGCAGTACTTC. It encodes CASSYGGLYEQYF.

The chain recombines TRBV6-1 with TRBJ2-7; no definite D call. The CDR3 length is 14 residues. Trimming took 1 base from V and 1 from J, leaving 8 bases between them. In germline, CDR1 is MNHNS, CDR2 SASEGT. CDR3: CASSEDYSSYEQYF. The CDR3 coding sequence is TGTGCCAGCAGTGAAGATTACAGTTCCTACGAGCAGTACTTC.

This clone was seen more than once but under ten times. V usage is TRBV2 and J usage is TRBJ2-7; TRBD1 might be the D (6 bases). The V gene lost 6 bases and the J gene lost 5 bases, with 20 bases spanning the gap. Per germline, CDR1 SNHLY and CDR2 FYNNEI. The CDR3 covers 15 residues. This chain's CDR3 is CASRPGHRATHEQYF. CDR3 coding DNA: TGTGCCAGCAGACCGGGACACAGGGCCACCCACGAGCAGTACTTC. The full variable domain, with the rest looked up from reference TRBV2 and TRBJ2-7, is EPEVTQTPSHQVTQMGQEVILRCVPISNHLYFYWYRQILGQKVEFLVSFYNNEISEKSEIFDDQFSVERPDGSNFTLKIRSTKLEDSAMYFCASRPGHRATHEQYFGPGTRLTVT.

V usage is TRBV7-5 and J usage is TRBJ1-2; the table's D call, TRBD1, was not checked against the DNA. TRBV7-5 is annotated as a pseudogene. The CDR3 runs to 14 residues. In DNA form, the CDR3 reads TGTGCCAGAAGCTCGGAAGACAGTTTTTATGGCTACACCTTC. Translation: CARSSEDSFYGYTF.